Listed here is a single T cell receptor (beta chain). Its target is unknown. One entry per CDR3 protein, called by TCRdb with MiXCR from the RT-PCR reads. The sample consists of approximately 490,000 distinct CDR3 sequences, approximately 6.9% of them appearing once. The data stem from a study of response to subunit inactivated influenza vaccine. General study results and limits: The authors proposed limited new T cell recruitment per seasonal influenza vaccination.

This CDR3 spans 14 amino acids. V lost 5 bases to trimming and J lost 5 bases, with 15 bases between them. The rearrangement links TRBV12-3 or TRBV12-4 to TRBJ2-5; perhaps TRBD1 as D (5 bases). The receptor's source is a man between 50 and 70 years old who received an inactivated influenza vaccine. The starting material was PBMCs from blood, obtained roughly 24 months after vaccination. In nucleotides, the CDR3 is TGTGCCAGCAGTGTCTCCCAGGGCTTTGAGACCCAGTACTTC. Translating gives CASSVSQGFETQYF.